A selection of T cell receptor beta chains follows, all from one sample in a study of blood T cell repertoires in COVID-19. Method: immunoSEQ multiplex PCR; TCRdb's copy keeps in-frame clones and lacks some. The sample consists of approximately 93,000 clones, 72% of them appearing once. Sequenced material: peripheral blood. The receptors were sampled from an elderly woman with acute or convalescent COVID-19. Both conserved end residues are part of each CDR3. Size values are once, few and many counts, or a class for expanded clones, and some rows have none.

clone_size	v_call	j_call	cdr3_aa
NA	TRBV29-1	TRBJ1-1	CSVDRDNTEAFF
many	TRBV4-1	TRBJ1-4	CASSQVRRGPGEKLFF
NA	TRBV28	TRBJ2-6	CASRETGDGANVLTF
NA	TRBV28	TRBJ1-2	CASSFGDRTASGYTF
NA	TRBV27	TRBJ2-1	CASSPGEGKSSYNEQFF
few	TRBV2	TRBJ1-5	CASSIGTGGQPQHF
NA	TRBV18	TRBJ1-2	CASTRDSLNYGYTF
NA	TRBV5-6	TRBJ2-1	CASSLVPTGVEQFF
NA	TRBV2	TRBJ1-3	CASSDGWARENTIYF
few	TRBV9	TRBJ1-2	CASSGGLGHYGYTF
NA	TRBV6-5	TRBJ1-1	CASSSTGPNTEAFF
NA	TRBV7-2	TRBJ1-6	CASSLGARSGSPLHF
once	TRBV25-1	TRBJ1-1	CASSDPYTEAFF
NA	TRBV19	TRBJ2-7	CASSINRGYEQYF
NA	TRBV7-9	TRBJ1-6	CASSLARGGSNSPLHF
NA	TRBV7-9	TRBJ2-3	CASSSPTRGSSDTQYF
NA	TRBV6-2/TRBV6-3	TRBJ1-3	CASSGRGVSGNTIYF
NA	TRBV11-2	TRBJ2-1	CASLKGLAGGPGEQFF
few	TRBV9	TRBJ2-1	CASSVGGGAYNEQFF
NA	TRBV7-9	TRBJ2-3	CASSLDSSTDTQYF